This T cell receptor (beta chain) appears in the sequencing data of a study of OX40 agonist ivuxolimab in advanced cancers. Study summary: The drug used for patients, ivuxolimab, was an agonistic anti-OX40 (CD134) antibody. All patients had ivuxolimab intravenously every 2 weeks at 0.01 to 10 mg/kg. Patients were roughly 83% male with ages about 23 to 80, mean about 60. Study-wide points: The antigens recognized by the expanded peripheral T cells, that is their antigen specificity, were not determined.

Sequenced by immunoSEQ multiplex PCR; TCRdb stores in-frame clones only, minus some. Altogether 90,000 to 120,000 clones are present, around 90% being singletons, with the ten largest covering approximately 1.3%. V was shortened by 1 base and J by 10 bases, with 11 bases between the two germline ends. CDR3 length: 13 amino acids. Per the germline V gene, CDR1 is LGHNA and CDR2 is YNFKEQ. This clone has more than one count but fewer than ten. What it recognizes is unknown. The V call is TRBV4-2, the J call TRBJ1-5; weak D call: TRBD1 (6 bases). The specimen comprised CD4+ or CD8+ T cells sorted from blood, sampled in a trial of the OX40 agonist ivuxolimab. The receptor comes from an adult with an advanced solid tumor such as melanoma, head and neck, liver or kidney cancer. The CDR3 reads CASSQGTAAPQHF. In nucleotides, the CDR3 is TGTGCCAGCAGCCAAGGGACAGCGGCACCCCAGCATTTT.